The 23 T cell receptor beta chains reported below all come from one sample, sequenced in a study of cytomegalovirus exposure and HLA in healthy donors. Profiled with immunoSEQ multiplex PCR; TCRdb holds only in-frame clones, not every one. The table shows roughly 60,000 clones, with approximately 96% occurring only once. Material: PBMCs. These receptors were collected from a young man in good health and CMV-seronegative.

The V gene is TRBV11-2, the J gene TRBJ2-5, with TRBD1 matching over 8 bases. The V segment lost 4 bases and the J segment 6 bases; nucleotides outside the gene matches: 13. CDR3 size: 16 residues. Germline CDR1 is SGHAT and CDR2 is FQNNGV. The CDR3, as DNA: TGTGCCAGCAGCTCTTTTCCGGACAGGGAGAAGAAGACCCAGTACTTC. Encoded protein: CASSSFPDREKKTQYF.

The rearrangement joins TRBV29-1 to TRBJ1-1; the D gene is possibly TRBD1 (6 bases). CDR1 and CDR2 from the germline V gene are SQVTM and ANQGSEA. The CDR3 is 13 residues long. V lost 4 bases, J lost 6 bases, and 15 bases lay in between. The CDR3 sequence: CSVVFRGVPEAFF. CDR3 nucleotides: TGCAGCGTTGTGTTCAGGGGAGTACCTGAAGCTTTCTTT.

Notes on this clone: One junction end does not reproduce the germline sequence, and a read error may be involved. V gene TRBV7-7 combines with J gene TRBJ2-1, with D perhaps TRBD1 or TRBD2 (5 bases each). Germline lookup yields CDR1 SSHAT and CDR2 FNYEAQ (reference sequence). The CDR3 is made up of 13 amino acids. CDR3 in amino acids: CASSLGTGNEQFF. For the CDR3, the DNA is TGTGCTAGCAGCCTAGGGACGGGGAATGAGCAGTTCTTC.

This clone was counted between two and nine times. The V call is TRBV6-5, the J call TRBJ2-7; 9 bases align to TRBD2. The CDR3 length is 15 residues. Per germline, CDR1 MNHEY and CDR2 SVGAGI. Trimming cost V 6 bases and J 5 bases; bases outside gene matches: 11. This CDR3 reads CASRPSGGRVHEQYF. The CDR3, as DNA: TGTGCCAGCAGGCCTTCGGGCGGGAGGGTCCACGAGCAGTACTTC.

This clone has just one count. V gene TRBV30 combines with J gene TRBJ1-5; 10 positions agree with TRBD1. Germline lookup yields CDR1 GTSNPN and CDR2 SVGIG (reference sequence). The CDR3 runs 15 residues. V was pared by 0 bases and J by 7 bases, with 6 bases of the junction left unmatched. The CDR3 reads CAWSVGTGVGQPQHF. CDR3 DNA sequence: TGTGCCTGGAGTGTCGGGACAGGGGTAGGACAGCCCCAGCATTTT.

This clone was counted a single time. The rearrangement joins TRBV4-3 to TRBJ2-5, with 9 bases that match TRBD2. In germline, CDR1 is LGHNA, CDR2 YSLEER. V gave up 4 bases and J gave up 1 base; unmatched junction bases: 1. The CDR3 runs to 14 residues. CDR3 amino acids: CASSPTSGQETQYF. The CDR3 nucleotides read TGCGCCAGCAGCCCGACTAGCGGCCAAGAGACCCAGTACTTC.

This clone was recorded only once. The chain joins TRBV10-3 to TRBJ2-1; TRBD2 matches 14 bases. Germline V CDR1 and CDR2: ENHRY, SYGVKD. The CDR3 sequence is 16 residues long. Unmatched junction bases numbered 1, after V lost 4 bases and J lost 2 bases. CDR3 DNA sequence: TGTGCCATCAGTGGGACTAGCGGGAGGACCTACAATGAGCAGTTCTTC. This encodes CAISGTSGRTYNEQFF.

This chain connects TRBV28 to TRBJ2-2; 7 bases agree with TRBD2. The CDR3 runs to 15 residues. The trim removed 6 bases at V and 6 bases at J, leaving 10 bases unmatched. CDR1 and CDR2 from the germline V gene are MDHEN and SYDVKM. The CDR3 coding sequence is TGTGCCAGCAGCTTGGTCCAGCGGGATCCCGGGGAGCTGTTTTTT. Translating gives CASSLVQRDPGELFF. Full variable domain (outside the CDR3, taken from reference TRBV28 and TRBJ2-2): DVKVTQSSRYLVKRTGEKVFLECVQDMDHENMFWYRQDPGLGLRLIYFSYDVKMKEKGDIPEGYSVSREKKERFSLILESASTNQTSMYLCASSLVQRDPGELFFGEGSRLTVL.

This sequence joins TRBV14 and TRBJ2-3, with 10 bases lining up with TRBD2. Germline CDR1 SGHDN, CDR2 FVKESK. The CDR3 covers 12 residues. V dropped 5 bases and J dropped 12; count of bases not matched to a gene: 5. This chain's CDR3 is CASSRGLAKQYF. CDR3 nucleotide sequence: TGTGCCAGCAGCAGGGGACTAGCGAAACAGTATTTT.

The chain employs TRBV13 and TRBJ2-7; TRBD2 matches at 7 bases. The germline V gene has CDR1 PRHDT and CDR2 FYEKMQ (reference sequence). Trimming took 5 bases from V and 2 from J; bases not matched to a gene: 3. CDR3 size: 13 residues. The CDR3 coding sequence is TGTGCCAGCAGCCAACGGGAGGCCTACGAGCAGTACTTC. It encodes CASSQREAYEQYF.

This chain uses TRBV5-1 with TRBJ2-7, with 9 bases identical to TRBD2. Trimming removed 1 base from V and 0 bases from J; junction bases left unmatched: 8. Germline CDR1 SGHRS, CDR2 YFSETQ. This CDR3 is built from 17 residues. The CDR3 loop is CASSLTLAGDLSYEQYF. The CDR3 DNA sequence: TGCGCCAGCAGCTTGACCTTAGCGGGAGACCTCTCCTACGAGCAGTACTTC.

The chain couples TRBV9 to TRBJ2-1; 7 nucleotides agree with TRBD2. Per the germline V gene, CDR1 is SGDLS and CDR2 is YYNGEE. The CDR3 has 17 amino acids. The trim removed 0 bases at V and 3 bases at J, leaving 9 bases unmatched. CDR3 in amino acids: CASSVATSRELYNEQFF. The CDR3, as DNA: TGTGCCAGCAGCGTAGCTACGTCGCGGGAGCTCTACAATGAGCAGTTCTTC. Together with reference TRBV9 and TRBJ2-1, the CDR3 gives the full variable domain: DSGVTQTPKHLITATGQRVTLRCSPRSGDLSVYWYQQSLDQGLQFLIQYYNGEERAKGNILERFSAQQFPDLHSELNLSSLELGDSALYFCASSVATSRELYNEQFFGPGTRLTVL.

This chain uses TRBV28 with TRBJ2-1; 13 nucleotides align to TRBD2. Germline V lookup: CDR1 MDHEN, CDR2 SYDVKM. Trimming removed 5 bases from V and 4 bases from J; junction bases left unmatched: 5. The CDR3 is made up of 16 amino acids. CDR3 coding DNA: TGTGCCAGCAGTAACCCGGGACTAGCGGGATACAATGAGCAGTTCTTC. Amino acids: CASSNPGLAGYNEQFF.

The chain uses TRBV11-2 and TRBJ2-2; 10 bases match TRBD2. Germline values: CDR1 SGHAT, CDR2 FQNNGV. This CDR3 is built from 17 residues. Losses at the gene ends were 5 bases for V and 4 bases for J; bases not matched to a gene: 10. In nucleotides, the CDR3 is TGTGCCAGCAGCCCGGGGGGATTAGCGGGAGGCACCGGGGAGCTGTTTTTT. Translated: CASSPGGLAGGTGELFF.

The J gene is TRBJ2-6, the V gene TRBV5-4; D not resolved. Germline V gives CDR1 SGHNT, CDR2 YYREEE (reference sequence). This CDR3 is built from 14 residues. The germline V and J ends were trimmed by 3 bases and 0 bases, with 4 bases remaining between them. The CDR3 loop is CASSSSSGANVLTF. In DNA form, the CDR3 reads TGTGCCAGCAGCTCTAGCTCTGGGGCCAACGTCCTGACTTTC.

CDR3 DNA sequence: TGTGCCAGCAGTTTTCAGATGAACACTGAAGCTTTCTTT. Residues: CASSFQMNTEAFF. J is TRBJ1-1 and V is TRBV27; D remains ambiguous. Trimming left V 3 bases short and J 0 bases short, with 5 bases between. Germline loops: CDR1 MNHEY, CDR2 SMNVEV (reference sequence). CDR3 length: 13 residues.

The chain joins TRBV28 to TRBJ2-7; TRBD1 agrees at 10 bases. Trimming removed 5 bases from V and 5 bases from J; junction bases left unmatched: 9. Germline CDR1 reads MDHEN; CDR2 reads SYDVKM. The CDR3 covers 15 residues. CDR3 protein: CASSLGTGELNEQYF. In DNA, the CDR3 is TGTGCCAGCAGTCTCGGGACAGGGGAATTGAACGAGCAGTACTTC.

The CDR3: CASSFGDFQYEQFF. CDR3 DNA: TGTGCCAGCAGCTTTGGGGACTTCCAATATGAGCAGTTCTTC. V and J are TRBV7-9 and TRBJ2-1; perhaps TRBD2 as D (6 bases). The CDR3 is 14 residues long. Between the trimmed V and J ends, which lost 3 bases and 8 bases, there was a span of 14 bases. In germline, CDR1 is SEHNR, CDR2 FQNEAQ (reference sequence).

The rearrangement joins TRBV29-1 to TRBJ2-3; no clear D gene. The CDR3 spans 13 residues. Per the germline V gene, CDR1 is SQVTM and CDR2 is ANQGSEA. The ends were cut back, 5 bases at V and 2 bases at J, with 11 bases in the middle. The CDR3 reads CSVFYSYTDTQYF. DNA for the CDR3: TGCAGCGTTTTTTATTCTTACACAGATACGCAGTATTTT.

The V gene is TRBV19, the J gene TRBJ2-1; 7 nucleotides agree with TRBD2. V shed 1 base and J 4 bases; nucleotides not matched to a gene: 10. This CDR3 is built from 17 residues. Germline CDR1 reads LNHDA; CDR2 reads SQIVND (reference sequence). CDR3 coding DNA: TGTGCCAGTAGTATAGGCTCAGCGGGAACCGTTTACAATGAGCAGTTCTTC. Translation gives CASSIGSAGTVYNEQFF.

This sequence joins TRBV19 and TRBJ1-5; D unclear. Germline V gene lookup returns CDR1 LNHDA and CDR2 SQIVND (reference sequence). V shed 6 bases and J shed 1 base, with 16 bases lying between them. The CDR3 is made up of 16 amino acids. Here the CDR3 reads CASRPREEGSNQPQHF. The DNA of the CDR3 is TGTGCCAGTAGACCCCGGGAGGAGGGAAGCAATCAGCCCCAGCATTTT.

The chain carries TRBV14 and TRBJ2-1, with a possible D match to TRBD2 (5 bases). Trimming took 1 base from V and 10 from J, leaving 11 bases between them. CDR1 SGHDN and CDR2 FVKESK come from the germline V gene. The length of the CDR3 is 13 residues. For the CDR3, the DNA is TGTGCCAGCAGCCAAGGAGGAGGAGTGGAGCAGTTCTTC. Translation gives CASSQGGGVEQFF.

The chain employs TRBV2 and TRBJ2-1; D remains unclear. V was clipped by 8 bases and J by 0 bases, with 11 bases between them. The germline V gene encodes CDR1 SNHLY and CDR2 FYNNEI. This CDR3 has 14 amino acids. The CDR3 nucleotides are TGTGCCAGCCTGTCGGTATACTCCTACAATGAGCAGTTCTTC. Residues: CASLSVYSYNEQFF.